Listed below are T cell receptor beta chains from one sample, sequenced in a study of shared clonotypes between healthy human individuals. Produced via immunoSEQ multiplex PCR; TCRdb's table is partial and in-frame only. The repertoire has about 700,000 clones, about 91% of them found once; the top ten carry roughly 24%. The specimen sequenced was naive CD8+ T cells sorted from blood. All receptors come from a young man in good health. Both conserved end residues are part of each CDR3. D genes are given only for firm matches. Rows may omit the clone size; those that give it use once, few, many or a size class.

cdr3_nt: TGTGCCAGCAGCTTAGTCTCAGGATGGACCGGGGAGCTGTTTTTT; cdr3_aa: CASSLVSGWTGELFF; v_call: TRBV7-9; clone_size: -; d_call: -; j_call: TRBJ2-2
cdr3_nt: TGTGCCAGCAGCTTGAGGGGGGCCGGTGAGCAGTTCTTC; cdr3_aa: CASSLRGAGEQFF; v_call: TRBV5-4; clone_size: once; d_call: -; j_call: TRBJ2-1
cdr3_nt: TGTGCCAGCAGTTTATATCGGGGCGTGACCGAGCAGTACTTC; cdr3_aa: CASSLYRGVTEQYF; v_call: TRBV27; clone_size: -; d_call: -; j_call: TRBJ2-7
cdr3_nt: TGTGCCACCAGCAGAGGGGAGGGGCGGAGTTACGAGCAGTACTTC; cdr3_aa: CATSRGEGRSYEQYF; v_call: TRBV15; clone_size: -; d_call: TRBD2; j_call: TRBJ2-7
cdr3_nt: TGCAGCGTTGAGGGGCCCGAAGAGACCCAGTACTTC; cdr3_aa: CSVEGPEETQYF; v_call: TRBV29-1; clone_size: -; d_call: -; j_call: TRBJ2-5
cdr3_nt: TGTGCCAGCAGTCCAATAGCGGGGGCTGCAGATACGCAGTATTTT; cdr3_aa: CASSPIAGAADTQYF; v_call: TRBV6-4; clone_size: few; d_call: TRBD2; j_call: TRBJ2-3
cdr3_nt: TGTGCCTGGAGTGTTTCTAGGGGGAGGAACACTGAAGCTTTCTTT; cdr3_aa: CAWSVSRGRNTEAFF; v_call: TRBV30; clone_size: -; d_call: -; j_call: TRBJ1-1
cdr3_nt: TGCGCCAGCAGCCAAGATGGTACCCAAGAGCAGTTCTTC; cdr3_aa: CASSQDGTQEQFF; v_call: TRBV4-3; clone_size: -; d_call: -; j_call: TRBJ2-1
cdr3_nt: TGTGCCAGCAGCTTATCTAGCGGGAGGGCCCCCTACAACGAGCAGTTCTTC; cdr3_aa: CASSLSSGRAPYNEQFF; v_call: TRBV7-6; clone_size: -; d_call: TRBD2; j_call: TRBJ2-1
cdr3_nt: TGTGCCACCAGCAGAGTAGGGGGTCTGAACACTGAAGCTTTCTTT; cdr3_aa: CATSRVGGLNTEAFF; v_call: TRBV15; clone_size: once; d_call: -; j_call: TRBJ1-1
cdr3_nt: TGTGCCAGCAGCTTGACAGGCGGGAGACCCGGTGGGGATGAGCAGTTCTTC; cdr3_aa: CASSLTGGRPGGDEQFF; v_call: TRBV5-4; clone_size: -; d_call: TRBD2; j_call: TRBJ2-1
cdr3_nt: TGTGCCAGCAGTTTAACCCTCGGGTCTGGCTACACCTTC; cdr3_aa: CASSLTLGSGYTF; v_call: TRBV27; clone_size: -; d_call: -; j_call: TRBJ1-2
cdr3_nt: TGTGCCAGCAGCTCGACGACCAACTATGGCTACACCTTC; cdr3_aa: CASSSTTNYGYTF; v_call: TRBV6-5; clone_size: -; d_call: -; j_call: TRBJ1-2
cdr3_nt: TGTGCCGCAATACTAGCGGGAAATTACGAGCAGTACTTC; cdr3_aa: CAAILAGNYEQYF; v_call: TRBV30; clone_size: -; d_call: TRBD2; j_call: TRBJ2-7
cdr3_nt: TGTGCCAGCAGTTTTGCGTTCTACTACGAGCAGTACTTC; cdr3_aa: CASSFAFYYEQYF; v_call: TRBV27; clone_size: -; d_call: -; j_call: TRBJ2-7
cdr3_nt: TGTGCCAGCTCCTTGAAGTCCTACTACGAGCAGTACTTC; cdr3_aa: CASSLKSYYEQYF; v_call: TRBV27; clone_size: -; d_call: -; j_call: TRBJ2-7
cdr3_nt: TGTGCCAGCAGCCTCTCCCACAATGAGCAGTTCTTC; cdr3_aa: CASSLSHNEQFF; v_call: TRBV5-4; clone_size: -; d_call: -; j_call: TRBJ2-1
cdr3_nt: TGTGCCAGCAGTGAACTAGGCCAGGCCTTCACAGATACGCAGTATTTT; cdr3_aa: CASSELGQAFTDTQYF; v_call: TRBV2; clone_size: -; d_call: -; j_call: TRBJ2-3
cdr3_nt: TGTGCCAGCAGCCAGGTTTTTGCCGGGGAGCTGTTTTTT; cdr3_aa: CASSQVFAGELFF; v_call: TRBV9; clone_size: -; d_call: -; j_call: TRBJ2-2
cdr3_nt: TGTGCCAGCAGCCCGGGGACAGGGGGTGAGGAGCAGTATTTT; cdr3_aa: CASSPGTGGEEQYF; v_call: TRBV9; clone_size: -; d_call: TRBD1; j_call: TRBJ2-3
cdr3_nt: TGTGCCAGCAGCTTAAGGGCCGGAAACACCATATATTTT; cdr3_aa: CASSLRAGNTIYF; v_call: TRBV5-4; clone_size: -; d_call: -; j_call: TRBJ1-3
cdr3_nt: TGTGCCAGCAGTGAAGCAGAAGAGACCCAGTACTTC; cdr3_aa: CASSEAEETQYF; v_call: TRBV2; clone_size: -; d_call: -; j_call: TRBJ2-5
cdr3_nt: TGTGCCAGCTCACCTAAGATATCTGAAGCTTTCTTT; cdr3_aa: CASSPKISEAFF; v_call: TRBV18; clone_size: -; d_call: -; j_call: TRBJ1-1
cdr3_nt: TGTGCCAGCAGCCAACTGGAACTGGGGAACACTGAAGCTTTCTTT; cdr3_aa: CASSQLELGNTEAFF; v_call: TRBV14; clone_size: -; d_call: -; j_call: TRBJ1-1
cdr3_nt: TGTGCCAGCAGCCAGAAGACGGGTGGATATGGGACCCAGTACTTC; cdr3_aa: CASSQKTGGYGTQYF; v_call: TRBV14; clone_size: -; d_call: -; j_call: TRBJ2-5
cdr3_nt: TGTGCCAGCAGCACCTTCCCGGCTAGCGGGAGCCCCTCCTACAATGAGCAGTTCTTC; cdr3_aa: CASSTFPASGSPSYNEQFF; v_call: TRBV7-9; clone_size: -; d_call: TRBD2; j_call: TRBJ2-1
cdr3_nt: TGCGCCAGCAGCCAATTTTTCGACAGTCGCACAGATACGCAGTATTTT; cdr3_aa: CASSQFFDSRTDTQYF; v_call: TRBV4-1; clone_size: -; d_call: -; j_call: TRBJ2-3
cdr3_nt: TGTGCCAGCAGGGACTTTAATGAAAAACTGTTTTTT; cdr3_aa: CASRDFNEKLFF; v_call: TRBV6-5; clone_size: -; d_call: -; j_call: TRBJ1-4
cdr3_nt: TGTGCCAGTAGTATCCGGGACAGGGTCAACGAGCAGTACTTC; cdr3_aa: CASSIRDRVNEQYF; v_call: TRBV19; clone_size: -; d_call: TRBD1; j_call: TRBJ2-7
cdr3_nt: TGTGCCAGCAGCGTAGCTCAGGGGGCGATTGAGCAGTTCTTC; cdr3_aa: CASSVAQGAIEQFF; v_call: TRBV9; clone_size: -; d_call: TRBD1; j_call: TRBJ2-1
cdr3_nt: TGTGCCAGCAGTTGGTACGCCGGGACAGCCAACACTGAAGCTTTCTTT; cdr3_aa: CASSWYAGTANTEAFF; v_call: TRBV6-5; clone_size: -; d_call: TRBD1; j_call: TRBJ1-1
cdr3_nt: TGTGCCAGCAGTCTCTCTGCCTACGAGCAGTACTTC; cdr3_aa: CASSLSAYEQYF; v_call: TRBV5-5; clone_size: -; d_call: -; j_call: TRBJ2-7
cdr3_nt: TGTGCCAGCAGCTTGCTCAATGGGACCCAACTTTTGGAGGGCTACACCTTC; cdr3_aa: CASSLLNGTQLLEGYTF; v_call: TRBV5-8; clone_size: -; d_call: -; j_call: TRBJ1-2
cdr3_nt: TGTGCCAGCAGCTGGGGACTAGCGGGACCGGGCCCTTCCTACAATGAGCAGTTCTTC; cdr3_aa: CASSWGLAGPGPSYNEQFF; v_call: TRBV7-6; clone_size: -; d_call: TRBD2; j_call: TRBJ2-1
cdr3_nt: TGTGCCAGCAGCGTAGTGGAGGGAGGGGTGAATGAGCAGTTCTTC; cdr3_aa: CASSVVEGGVNEQFF; v_call: TRBV9; clone_size: -; d_call: TRBD2; j_call: TRBJ2-1
cdr3_nt: TGTGCCAGCAGGACCGGGACGTCCAACAATGAGCAGTTCTTC; cdr3_aa: CASRTGTSNNEQFF; v_call: TRBV27; clone_size: few; d_call: -; j_call: TRBJ2-1
cdr3_nt: TGCGCCAGCAGCCAAGAGACAGGGTTGGGGACCCAGTACTTC; cdr3_aa: CASSQETGLGTQYF; v_call: TRBV4-1; clone_size: -; d_call: TRBD1; j_call: TRBJ2-5